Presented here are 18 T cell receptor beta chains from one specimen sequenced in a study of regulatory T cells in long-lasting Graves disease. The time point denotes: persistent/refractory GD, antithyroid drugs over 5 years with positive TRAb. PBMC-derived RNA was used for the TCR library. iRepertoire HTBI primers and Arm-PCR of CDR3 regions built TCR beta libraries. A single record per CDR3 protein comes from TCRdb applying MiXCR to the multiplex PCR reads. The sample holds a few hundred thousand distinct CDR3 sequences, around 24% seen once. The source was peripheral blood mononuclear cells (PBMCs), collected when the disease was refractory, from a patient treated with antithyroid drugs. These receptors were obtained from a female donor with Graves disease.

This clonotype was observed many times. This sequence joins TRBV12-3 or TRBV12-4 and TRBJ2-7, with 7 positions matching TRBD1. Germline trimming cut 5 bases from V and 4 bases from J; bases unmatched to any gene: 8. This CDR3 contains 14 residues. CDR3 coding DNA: TGTGCCAGCAGTCTTGACAGGGTTAGTTACGAGCAGTACTTC. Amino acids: CASSLDRVSYEQYF.

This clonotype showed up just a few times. CDR3 in amino acids: CSAEGTRGTGELFF. CDR3 bases: TGCAGTGCGGAAGGGACTAGGGGCACCGGGGAGCTGTTTTTT. V and J are TRBV20-1 and TRBJ2-2; the match to TRBD2 covers 8 bases. V shed 6 bases and J 4 bases; nucleotides not matched to a gene: 7. The CDR3 length is 14 residues. The germline CDR1 and CDR2 sequences are DFQATT and SNEGSKA (reference sequence).

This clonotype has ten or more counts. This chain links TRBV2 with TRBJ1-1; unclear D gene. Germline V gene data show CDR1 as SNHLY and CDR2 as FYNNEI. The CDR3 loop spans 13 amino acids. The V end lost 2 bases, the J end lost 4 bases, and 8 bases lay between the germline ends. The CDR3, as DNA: TGTGCCAGCAGTGAATGGAGTTCCACTGAAGCTTTCTTT. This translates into CASSEWSSTEAFF.

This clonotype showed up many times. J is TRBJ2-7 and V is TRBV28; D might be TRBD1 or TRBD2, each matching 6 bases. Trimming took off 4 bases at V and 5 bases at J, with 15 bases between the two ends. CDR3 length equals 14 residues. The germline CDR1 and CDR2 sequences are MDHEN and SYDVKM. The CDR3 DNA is TGTGCCAGCAGTTCGGGGGCTCTAATACACGAGCAGTACTTC. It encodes CASSSGALIHEQYF.

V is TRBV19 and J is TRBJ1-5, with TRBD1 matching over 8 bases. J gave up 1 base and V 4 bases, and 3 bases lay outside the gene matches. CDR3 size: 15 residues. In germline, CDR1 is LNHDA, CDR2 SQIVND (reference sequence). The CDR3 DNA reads TGTGCCAGTAGTACTTGGACAGGGAGCAATCAGCCCCAGCATTTT. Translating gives CASSTWTGSNQPQHF.

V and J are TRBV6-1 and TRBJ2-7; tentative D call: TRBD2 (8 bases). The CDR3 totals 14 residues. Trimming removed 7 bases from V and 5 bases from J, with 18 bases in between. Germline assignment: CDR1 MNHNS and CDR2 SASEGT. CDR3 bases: TGTGCCAGCATCTTTAGCGGGACAGCCCACGAGCAGTACTTC. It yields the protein CASIFSGTAHEQYF.

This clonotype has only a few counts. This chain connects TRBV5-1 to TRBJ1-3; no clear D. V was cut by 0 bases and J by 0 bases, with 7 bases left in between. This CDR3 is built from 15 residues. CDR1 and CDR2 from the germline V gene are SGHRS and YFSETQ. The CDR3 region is CASSLADPSGNTIYF. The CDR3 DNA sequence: TGCGCCAGCAGCTTGGCGGACCCCTCTGGAAACACCATATATTTT.

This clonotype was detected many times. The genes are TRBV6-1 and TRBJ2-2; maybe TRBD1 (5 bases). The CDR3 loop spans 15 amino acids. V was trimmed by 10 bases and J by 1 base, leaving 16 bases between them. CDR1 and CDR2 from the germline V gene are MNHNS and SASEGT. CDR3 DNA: TGTGCCACCAATAGCTGGACACTGAACACCGGGGAGCTGTTTTTT. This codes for CATNSWTLNTGELFF.

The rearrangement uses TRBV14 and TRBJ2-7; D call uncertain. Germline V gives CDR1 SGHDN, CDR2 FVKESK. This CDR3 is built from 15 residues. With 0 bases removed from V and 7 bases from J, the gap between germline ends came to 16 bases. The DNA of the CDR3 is TGTGCCAGCAGCCAAGACGTAGGACGGACCGGGGAGCAGTACTTC. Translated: CASSQDVGRTGEQYF.

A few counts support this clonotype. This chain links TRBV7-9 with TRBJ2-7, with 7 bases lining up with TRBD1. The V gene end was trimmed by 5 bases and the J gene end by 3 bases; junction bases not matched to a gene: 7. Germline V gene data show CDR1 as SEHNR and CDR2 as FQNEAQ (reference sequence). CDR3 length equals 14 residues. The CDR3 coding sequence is TGTGCCAGCAGCACTACATCAGGGGGCTACGAGCAGTACTTC. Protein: CASSTTSGGYEQYF.

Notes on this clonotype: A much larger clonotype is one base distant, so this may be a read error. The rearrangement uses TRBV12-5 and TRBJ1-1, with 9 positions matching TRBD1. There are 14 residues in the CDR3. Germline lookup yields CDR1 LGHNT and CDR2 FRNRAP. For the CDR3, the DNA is TGTGCTAGTGGTTCGGGACAGGGACGCGGTGAAGCTCTCTTT. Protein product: CASGSGQGRGEALF.

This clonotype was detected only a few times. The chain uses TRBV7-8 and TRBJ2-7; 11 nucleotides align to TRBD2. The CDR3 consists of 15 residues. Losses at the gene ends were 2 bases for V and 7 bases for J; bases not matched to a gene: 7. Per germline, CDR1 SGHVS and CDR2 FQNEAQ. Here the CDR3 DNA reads TGTGCCAGCAGCTTACAGACTAGCGGGATTGGTGAGCAGTACTTC. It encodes CASSLQTSGIGEQYF.

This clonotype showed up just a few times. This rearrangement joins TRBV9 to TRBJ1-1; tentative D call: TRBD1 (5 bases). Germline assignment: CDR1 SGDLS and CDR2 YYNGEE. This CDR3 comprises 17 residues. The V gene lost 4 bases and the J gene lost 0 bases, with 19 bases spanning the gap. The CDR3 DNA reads TGTGCCAGCAGCCCCCGCCCAGGGACGAGCATGAACACTGAAGCTTTCTTT. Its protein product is CASSPRPGTSMNTEAFF.

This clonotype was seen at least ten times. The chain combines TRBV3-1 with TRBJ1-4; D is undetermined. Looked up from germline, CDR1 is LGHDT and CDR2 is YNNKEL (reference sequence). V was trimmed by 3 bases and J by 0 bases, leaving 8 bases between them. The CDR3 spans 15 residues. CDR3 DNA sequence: TGTGCCAGCAGCCACGCCCTAACAACTAATGAAAAACTGTTTTTT. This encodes CASSHALTTNEKLFF. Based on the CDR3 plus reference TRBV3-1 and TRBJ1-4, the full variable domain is DTAVSQTPKYLVTQMGNDKSIKCEQNLGHDTMYWYKQDSKKFLKIMFSYNNKELIINETVPNRFSPKSPDKAHLNLHINSLELGDSAVYFCASSHALTTNEKLFFGSGTQLSVL.

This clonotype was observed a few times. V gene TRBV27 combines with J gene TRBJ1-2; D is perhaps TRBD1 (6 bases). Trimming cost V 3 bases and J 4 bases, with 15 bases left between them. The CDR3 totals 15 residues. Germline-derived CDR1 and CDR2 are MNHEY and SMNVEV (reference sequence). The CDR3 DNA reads TGTGCCAGCAGTTTTGGGGGGCAGGGAGGCTATGGCTACACCTTC. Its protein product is CASSFGGQGGYGYTF.

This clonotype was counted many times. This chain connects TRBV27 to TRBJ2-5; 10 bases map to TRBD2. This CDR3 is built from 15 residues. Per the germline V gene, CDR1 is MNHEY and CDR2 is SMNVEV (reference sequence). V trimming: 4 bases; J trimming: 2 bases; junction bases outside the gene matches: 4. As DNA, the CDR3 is TGTGCCAGCAGTTCATTTAGCGGGGGGCAAGAGACCCAGTACTTC. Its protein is CASSSFSGGQETQYF.

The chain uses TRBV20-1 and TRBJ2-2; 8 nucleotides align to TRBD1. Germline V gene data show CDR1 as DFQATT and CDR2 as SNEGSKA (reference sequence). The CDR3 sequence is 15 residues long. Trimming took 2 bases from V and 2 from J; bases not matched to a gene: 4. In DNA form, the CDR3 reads TGCAGTGCTAGACTCGACAGGGGCAACACCGGGGAGCTGTTTTTT. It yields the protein CSARLDRGNTGELFF.

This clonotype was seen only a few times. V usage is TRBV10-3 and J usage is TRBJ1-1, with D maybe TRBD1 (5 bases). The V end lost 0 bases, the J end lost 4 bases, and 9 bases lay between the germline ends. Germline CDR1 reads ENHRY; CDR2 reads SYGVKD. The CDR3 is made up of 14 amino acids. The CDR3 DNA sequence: TGTGCCATCAGTGAGTCAGGAGGGACCACTGAAGCTTTCTTT. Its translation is CAISESGGTTEAFF.